This T cell receptor beta chain was profiled in a study of blood T cell repertoires in COVID-19. Study-level background: Material from acute and convalescent COVID-19 was sourced from the United States, Italy and Spain. PBMCs, B-cell-depleted T cells, or T cells were the source of the cDNA or gDNA that made up the material.

The authors' processing: Researchers report that nucleated cell counts were estimated from reference gene primer amplification. Only in-frame clones appear in the TCRdb table, and some are missing; sequencing was by immunoSEQ multiplex PCR. The DNA was the basis for D and trimming; V, J and clone size are from that table. Seen here are about 97,000 clones, about 89% observed once, and the top ten hold about 20%. Trimming shortened V by 4 bases and J by 3 bases, and 13 bases separated the two germline ends. This CDR3 comprises 15 residues. Per the germline V gene, CDR1 is LNHDA and CDR2 is SQIVND (reference sequence).

Sequencing was performed on peripheral blood. The receptor's source is a human donor in a cohort sampled during active COVID-19. V usage is TRBV19 and J usage is TRBJ1-5, with D perhaps matching TRBD1 (6 bases). The CDR3 is CASSTVQGLNQPQHF. In DNA, the CDR3 is TGTGCCAGTAGTACCGTACAGGGTCTCAATCAGCCCCAGCATTTT.